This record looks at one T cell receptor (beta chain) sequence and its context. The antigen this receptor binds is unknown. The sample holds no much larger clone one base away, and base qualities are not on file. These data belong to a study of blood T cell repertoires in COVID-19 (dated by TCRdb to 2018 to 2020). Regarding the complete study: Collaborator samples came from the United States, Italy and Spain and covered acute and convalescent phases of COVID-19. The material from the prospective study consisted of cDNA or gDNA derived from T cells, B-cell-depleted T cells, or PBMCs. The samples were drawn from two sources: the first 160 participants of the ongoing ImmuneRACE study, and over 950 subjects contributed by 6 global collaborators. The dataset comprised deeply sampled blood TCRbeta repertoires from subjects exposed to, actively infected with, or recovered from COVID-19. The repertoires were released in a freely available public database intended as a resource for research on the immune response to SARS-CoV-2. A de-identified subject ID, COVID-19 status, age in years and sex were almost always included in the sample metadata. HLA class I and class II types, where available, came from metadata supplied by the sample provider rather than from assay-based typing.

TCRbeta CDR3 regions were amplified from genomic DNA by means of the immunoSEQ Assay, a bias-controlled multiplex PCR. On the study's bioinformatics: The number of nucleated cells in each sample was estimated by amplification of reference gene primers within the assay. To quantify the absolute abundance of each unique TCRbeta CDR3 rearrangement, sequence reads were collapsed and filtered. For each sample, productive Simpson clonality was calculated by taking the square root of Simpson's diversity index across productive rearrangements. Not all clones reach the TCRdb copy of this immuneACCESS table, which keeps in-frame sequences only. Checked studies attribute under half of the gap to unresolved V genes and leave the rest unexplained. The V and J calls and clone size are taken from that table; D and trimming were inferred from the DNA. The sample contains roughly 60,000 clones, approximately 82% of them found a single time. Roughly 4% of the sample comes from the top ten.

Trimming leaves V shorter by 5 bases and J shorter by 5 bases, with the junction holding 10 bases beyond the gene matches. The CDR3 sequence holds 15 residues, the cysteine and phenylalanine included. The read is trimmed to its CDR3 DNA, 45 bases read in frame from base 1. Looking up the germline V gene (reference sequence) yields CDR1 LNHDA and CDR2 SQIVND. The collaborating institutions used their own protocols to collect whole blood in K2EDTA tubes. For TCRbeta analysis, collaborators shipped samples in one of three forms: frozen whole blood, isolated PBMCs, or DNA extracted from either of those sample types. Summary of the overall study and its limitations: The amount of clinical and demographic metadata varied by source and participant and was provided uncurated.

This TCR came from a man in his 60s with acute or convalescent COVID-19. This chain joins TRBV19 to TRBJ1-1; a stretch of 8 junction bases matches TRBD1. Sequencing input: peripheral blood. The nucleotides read TGTGCCAGTAGTCTCCGACAGGGGAGAGAGACTGAAGCTTTCTTT. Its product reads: CASSLRQGRETEAFF.